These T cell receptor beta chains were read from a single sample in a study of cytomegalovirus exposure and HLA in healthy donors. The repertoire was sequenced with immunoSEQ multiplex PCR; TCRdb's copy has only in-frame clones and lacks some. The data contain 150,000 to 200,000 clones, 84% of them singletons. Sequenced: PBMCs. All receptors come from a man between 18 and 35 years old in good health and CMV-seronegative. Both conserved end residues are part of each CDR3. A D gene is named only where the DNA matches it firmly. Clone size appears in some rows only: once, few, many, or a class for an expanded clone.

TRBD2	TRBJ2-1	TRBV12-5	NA	TGTGCTAGTGGTTTGGGACTAGCGGTTCTCTACAATGAGCAGTTCTTC	CASGLGLAVLYNEQFF
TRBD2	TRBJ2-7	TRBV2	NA	TGTGCCAGCAGAGCGACTAGCGGCCTATCCTACGAGCAGTACTTC	CASRATSGLSYEQYF
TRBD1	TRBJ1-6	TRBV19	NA	TGTGCCAGTACGGGACAGCAAAATTCACCCCTCCACTTT	CASTGQQNSPLHF
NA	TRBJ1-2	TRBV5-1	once	TGCGCCAGCAGCCAAACAGGGCCCTATGGCTACACCTTC	CASSQTGPYGYTF
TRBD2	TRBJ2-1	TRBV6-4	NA	TGTGCCAGCAGCCCAGTGGGACTAGCGAACAATGAGCAGTTCTTC	CASSPVGLANNEQFF
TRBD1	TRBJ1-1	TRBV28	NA	TGTGCCAGCAGGCTACGGGACAGCCAACTAAACACTGAAGCTTTCTTT	CASRLRDSQLNTEAFF
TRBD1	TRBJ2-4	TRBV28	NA	TGTGCCAGCAGTCCCGGGACAGGGAAAGCCAAAAACATTCAGTACTTC	CASSPGTGKAKNIQYF
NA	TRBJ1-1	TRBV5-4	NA	TGCGCCAGCAGCCAAGAAAGGAGCCATAACACTGAAGCTTTCTTT	CASSQERSHNTEAFF
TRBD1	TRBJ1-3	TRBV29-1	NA	TGCAGCGTTTCAGGGGGCTCCGGGACAGCCGACACCATATATTTT	CSVSGGSGTADTIYF
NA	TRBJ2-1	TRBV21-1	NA	TGTGCCAGCAGCAACCCCCAGTGGACAGGGAGCTCCTACAATGAGCAGTTCTTC	CASSNPQWTGSSYNEQFF
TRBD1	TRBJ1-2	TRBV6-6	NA	TGTGCCAGCAGTTCCGAGGGGGCCGGGGGCTACACCTTC	CASSSEGAGGYTF
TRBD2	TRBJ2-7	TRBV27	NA	TGTGCCAGCAGCCCCCTGGGGTTTAGCGGGGGCTCCTACGAGCAGTACTTC	CASSPLGFSGGSYEQYF
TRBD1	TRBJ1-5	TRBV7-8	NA	TGTGCCAGCAGCCCTACAGGGGATCATCAGCCCCAGCATTTT	CASSPTGDHQPQHF
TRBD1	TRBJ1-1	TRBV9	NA	TGTGCCAGCAGCCCCAGGGGGGCCTTGAACACTGAAGCTTTCTTT	CASSPRGALNTEAFF
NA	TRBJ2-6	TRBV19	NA	TGTGCCAGTAGTAGACAGTACGCTGGGGCCAACGTCCTGACTTTC	CASSRQYAGANVLTF
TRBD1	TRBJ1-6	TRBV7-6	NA	TGTGCCAGCAGCCGACAGGGGTCCAATTCACCCCTCCACTTT	CASSRQGSNSPLHF
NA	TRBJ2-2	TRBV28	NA	TGTGCCAGCAGTTTTGGACACAGGGCCGGCGGGGAGCTGTTTTTT	CASSFGHRAGGELFF
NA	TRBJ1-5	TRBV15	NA	TGTGCCACCAGCGGGGGAGGCGGAGGTTATAGCAATCAGCCCCAGCATTTT	CATSGGGGGYSNQPQHF
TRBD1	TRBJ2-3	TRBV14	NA	TGTGCCAGCAGCCAAGACCGGACAGGGGGTTGGGTGTGGATTGGCACAGATACGCAGTATTTT	CASSQDRTGGWVWIGTDTQYF
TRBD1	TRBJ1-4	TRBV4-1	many	TGCGCCAGCAGCCGGACGACGGACAGGGGCTACTGGGCTAATGAAAAACTGTTTTTT	CASSRTTDRGYWANEKLFF
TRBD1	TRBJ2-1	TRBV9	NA	TGTGCCAGCGGGTCCGGGACAGGGACTTACAATGAGCAGTTCTTC	CASGSGTGTYNEQFF
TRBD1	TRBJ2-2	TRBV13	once	TGTGCCAGCAGCCCCGGACAGGGAGCCGGGGAGCTGTTTTTT	CASSPGQGAGELFF
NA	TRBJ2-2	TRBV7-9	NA	TGTTCCAGCAGCTTAGTTGGGGACTCAACTAGCCTTTCATCGGAGCTGTTTTTT	CSSSLVGDSTSLSSELFF
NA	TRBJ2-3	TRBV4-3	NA	TGCGCCAGCAGCCAAGATCCCCTCGGGAGCGGAGACACAGATACGCAGTATTTT	CASSQDPLGSGDTDTQYF